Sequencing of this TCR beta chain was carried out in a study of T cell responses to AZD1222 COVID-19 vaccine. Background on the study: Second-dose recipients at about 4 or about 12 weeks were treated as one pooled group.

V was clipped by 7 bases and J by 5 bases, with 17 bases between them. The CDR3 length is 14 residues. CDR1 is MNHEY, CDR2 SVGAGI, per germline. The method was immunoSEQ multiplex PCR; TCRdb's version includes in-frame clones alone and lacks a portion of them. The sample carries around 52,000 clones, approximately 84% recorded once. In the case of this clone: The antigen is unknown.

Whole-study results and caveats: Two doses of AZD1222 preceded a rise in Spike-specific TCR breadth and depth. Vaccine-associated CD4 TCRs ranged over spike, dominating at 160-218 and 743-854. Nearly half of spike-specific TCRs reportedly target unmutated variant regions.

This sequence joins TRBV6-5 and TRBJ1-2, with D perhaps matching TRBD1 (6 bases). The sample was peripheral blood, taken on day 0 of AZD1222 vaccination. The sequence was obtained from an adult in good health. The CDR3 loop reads CASTDGTGIYGYTF. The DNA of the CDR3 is TGTGCCAGCACCGACGGAACAGGGATTTATGGCTACACCTTC.